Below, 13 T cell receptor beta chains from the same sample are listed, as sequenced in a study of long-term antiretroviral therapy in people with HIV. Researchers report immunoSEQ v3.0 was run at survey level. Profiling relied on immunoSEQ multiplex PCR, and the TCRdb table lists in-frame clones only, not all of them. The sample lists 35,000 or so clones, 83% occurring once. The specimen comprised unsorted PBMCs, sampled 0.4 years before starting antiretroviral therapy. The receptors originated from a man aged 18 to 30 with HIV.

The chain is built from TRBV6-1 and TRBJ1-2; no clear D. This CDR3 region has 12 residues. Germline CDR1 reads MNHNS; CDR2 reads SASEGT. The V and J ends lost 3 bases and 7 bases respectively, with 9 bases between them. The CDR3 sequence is CASSDGTVGYTF. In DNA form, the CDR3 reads TGTGCCAGCAGTGATGGTACAGTTGGCTACACCTTC.

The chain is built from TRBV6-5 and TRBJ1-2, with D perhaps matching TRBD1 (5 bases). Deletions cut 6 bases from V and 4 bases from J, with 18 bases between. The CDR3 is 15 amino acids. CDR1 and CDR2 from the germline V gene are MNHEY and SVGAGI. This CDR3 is CASRGRRQGIYGYTF. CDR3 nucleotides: TGTGCCAGCAGGGGGCGGCGGCAGGGAATCTATGGCTACACCTTC.

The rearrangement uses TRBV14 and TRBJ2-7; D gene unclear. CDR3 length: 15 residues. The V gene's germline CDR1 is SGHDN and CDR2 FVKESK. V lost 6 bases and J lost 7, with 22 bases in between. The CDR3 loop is CASSSVGSLLWEQYF. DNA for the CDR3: TGTGCCAGCAGTTCAGTTGGCTCTCTACTATGGGAGCAGTACTTC.

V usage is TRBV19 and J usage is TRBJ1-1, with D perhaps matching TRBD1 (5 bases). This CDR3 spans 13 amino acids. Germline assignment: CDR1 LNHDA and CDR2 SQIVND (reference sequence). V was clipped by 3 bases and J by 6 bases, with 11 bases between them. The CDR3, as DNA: TGTGCCAGTAGTATCGGGGCGTCGGCTGAAGCTTTCTTT. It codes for CASSIGASAEAFF.

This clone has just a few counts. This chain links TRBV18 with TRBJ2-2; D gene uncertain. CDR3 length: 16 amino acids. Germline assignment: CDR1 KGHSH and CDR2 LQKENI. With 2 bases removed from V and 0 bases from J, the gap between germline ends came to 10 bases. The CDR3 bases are TGTGCCAGCTCACCAAGCGTCCTTTCGAACACCGGGGAGCTGTTTTTT. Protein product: CASSPSVLSNTGELFF.

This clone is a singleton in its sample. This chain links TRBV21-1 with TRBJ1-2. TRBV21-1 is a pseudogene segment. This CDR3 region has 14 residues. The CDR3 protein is CASSKGLVNYGYTF. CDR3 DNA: TGTGCCAGCAGCAAAGGATTGGTTAACTATGGCTACACCTTC.

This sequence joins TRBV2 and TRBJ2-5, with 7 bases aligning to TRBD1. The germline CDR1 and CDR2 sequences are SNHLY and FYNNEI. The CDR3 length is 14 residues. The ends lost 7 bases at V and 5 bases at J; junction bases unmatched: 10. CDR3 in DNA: TGTGCCAGCAACGGACAGGATAAGAGGGAGACCCAGTACTTC. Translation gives CASNGQDKRETQYF.

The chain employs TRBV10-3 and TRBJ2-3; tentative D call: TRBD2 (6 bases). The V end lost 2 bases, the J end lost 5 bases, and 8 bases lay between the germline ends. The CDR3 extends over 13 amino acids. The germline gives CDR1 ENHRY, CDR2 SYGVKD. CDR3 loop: CAISELRGDTQYF. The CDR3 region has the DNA TGTGCCATCAGTGAGCTGCGGGGAGATACGCAGTATTTT.

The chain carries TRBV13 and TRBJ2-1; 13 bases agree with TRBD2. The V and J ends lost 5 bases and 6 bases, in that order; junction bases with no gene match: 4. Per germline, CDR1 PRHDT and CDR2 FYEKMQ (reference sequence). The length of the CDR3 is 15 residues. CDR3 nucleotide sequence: TGTGCCAGCAGCCCTCGACTAGCGGGAGGCAATGAGCAGTTCTTC. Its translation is CASSPRLAGGNEQFF. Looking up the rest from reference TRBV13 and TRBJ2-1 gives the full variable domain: AAGVIQSPRHLIKEKRETATLKCYPIPRHDTVYWYQQGPGQDPQFLISFYEKMQSDKGSIPDRFSAQQFSDYHSELNMSSLELGDSALYFCASSPRLAGGNEQFFGPGTRLTVL.

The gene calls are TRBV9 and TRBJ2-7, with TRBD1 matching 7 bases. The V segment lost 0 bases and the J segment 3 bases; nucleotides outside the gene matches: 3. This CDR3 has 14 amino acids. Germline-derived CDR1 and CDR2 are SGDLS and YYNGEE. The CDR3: CASSVEGQNYEQYF. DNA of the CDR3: TGTGCCAGCAGCGTAGAGGGACAGAACTACGAGCAGTACTTC.

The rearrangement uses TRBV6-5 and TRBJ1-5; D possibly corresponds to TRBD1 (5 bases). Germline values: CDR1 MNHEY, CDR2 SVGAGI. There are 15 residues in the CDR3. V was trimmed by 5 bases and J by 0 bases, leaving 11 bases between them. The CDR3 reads CASSAQGNSNQPQHF. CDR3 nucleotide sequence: TGTGCCAGCAGTGCTCAGGGAAATAGCAATCAGCCCCAGCATTTT.

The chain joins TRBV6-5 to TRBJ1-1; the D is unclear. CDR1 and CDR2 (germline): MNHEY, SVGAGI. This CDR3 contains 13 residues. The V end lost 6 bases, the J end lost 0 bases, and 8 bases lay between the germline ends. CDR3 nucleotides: TGTGCCAGCAGATCCCCTGTGAACACTGAAGCTTTCTTT. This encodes CASRSPVNTEAFF.

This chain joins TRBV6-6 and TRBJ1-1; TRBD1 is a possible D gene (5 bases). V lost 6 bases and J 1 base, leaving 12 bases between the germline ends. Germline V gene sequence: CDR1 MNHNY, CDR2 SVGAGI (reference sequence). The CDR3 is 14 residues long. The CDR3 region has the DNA TGTGCCAGCAGCCTCCGGGGCAGGAACACTGAAGCTTTCTTT. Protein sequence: CASSLRGRNTEAFF.